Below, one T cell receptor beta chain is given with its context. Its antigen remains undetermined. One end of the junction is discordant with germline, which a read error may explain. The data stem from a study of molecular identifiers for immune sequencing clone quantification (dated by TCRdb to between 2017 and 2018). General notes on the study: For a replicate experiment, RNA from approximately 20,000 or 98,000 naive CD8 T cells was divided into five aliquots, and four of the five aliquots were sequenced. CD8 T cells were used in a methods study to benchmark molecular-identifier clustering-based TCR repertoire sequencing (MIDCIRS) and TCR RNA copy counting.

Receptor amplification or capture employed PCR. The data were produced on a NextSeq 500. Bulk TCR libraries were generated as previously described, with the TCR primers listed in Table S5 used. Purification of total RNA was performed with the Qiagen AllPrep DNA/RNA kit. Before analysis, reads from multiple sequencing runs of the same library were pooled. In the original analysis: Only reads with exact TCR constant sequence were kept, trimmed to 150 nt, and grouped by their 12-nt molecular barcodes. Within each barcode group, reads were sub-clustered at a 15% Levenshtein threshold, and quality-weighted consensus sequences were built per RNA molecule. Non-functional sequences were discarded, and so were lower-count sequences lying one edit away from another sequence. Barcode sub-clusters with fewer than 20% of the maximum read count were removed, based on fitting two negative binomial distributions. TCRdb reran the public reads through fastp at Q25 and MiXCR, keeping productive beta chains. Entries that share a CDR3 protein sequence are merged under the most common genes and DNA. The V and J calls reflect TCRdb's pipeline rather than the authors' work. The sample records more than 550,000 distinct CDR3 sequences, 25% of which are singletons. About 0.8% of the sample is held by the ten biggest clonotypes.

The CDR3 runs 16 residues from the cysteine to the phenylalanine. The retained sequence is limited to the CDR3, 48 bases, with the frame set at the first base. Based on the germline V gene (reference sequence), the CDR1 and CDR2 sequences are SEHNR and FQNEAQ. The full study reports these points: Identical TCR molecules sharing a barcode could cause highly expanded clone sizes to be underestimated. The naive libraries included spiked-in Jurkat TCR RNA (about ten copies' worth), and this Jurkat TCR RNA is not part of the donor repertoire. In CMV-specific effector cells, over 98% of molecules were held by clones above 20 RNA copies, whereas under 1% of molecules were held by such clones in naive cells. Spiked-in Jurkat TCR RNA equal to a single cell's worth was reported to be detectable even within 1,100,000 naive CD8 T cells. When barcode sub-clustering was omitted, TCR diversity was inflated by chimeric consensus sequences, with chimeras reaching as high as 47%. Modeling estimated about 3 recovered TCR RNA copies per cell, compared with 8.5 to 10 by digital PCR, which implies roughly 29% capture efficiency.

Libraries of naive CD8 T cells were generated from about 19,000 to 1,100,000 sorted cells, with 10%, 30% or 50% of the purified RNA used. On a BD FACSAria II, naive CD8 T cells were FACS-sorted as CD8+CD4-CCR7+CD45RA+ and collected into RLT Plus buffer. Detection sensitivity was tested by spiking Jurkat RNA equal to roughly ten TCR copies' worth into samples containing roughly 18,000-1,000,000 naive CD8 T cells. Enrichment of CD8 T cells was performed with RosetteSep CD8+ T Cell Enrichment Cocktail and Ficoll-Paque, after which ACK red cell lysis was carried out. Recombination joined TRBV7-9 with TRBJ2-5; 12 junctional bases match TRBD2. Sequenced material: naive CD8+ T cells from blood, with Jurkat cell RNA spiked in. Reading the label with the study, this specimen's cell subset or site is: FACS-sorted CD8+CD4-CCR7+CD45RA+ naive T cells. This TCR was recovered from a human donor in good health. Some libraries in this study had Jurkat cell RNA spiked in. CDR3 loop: CASSLALGLAGTTQHF. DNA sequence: TGTGCCAGCAGCTTAGCACTCGGACTAGCGGGAACGACCCAGCACTTC. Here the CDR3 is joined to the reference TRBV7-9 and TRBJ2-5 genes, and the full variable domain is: DTGVSQNPRHKITKRGQNVTFRCDPISEHNRLYWYRQTLGQGPEFLTYFQNEAQLEKSRLLSDRFSAERPKGSFSTLEIQRTEQGDSAMYLCASSLALGLAGTTQHFGPGTRLLVL.